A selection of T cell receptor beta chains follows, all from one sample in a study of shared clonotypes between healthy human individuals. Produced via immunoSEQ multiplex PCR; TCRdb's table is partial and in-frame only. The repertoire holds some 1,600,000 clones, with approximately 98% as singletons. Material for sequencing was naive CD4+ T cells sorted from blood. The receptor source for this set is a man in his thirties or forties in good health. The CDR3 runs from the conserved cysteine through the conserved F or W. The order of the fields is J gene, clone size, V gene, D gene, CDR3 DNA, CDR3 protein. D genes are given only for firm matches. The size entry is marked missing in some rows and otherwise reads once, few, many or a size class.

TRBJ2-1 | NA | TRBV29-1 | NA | TGCAGCGTTGGGACAGTGGCCTACAATGAGCAGTTCTTC | CSVGTVAYNEQFF
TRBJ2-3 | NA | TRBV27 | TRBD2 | TGTGCCAGCAGTTTGGAAGCGGGAGTATTAGGGACAGATACGCAGTATTTT | CASSLEAGVLGTDTQYF
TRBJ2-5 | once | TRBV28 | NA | TGTGCCAGCAGTGATATGAGAGCCCAGTACTTC | CASSDMRAQYF
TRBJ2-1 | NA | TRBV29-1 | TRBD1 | TGCAGCGTTGGAGAGGGACAGGAGCAGTTCTTC | CSVGEGQEQFF
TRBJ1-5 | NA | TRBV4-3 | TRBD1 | TGCGCCAGCAGCCAAGCGGACAGGGAGACCTATAGCAATCAGCCCCAGCATTTT | CASSQADRETYSNQPQHF
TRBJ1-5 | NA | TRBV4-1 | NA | TGCGCCAGCAGCCAAGATATTCCGGGCCTTGGGCAGCCCCAGCATTTT | CASSQDIPGLGQPQHF
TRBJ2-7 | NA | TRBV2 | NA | TGTGCCAGCAGTCCCCGTGGCGCCTCCTACGAGCAGTACTTC | CASSPRGASYEQYF
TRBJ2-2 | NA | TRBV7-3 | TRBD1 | TGTGCCAGCAGCGTCGGGGTACAGGGGACCGGGGAGCTGTTTTTT | CASSVGVQGTGELFF
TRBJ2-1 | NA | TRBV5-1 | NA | TGCGCCAGCAGCTCACGGGAGAGGGGTGAGCAGTTCTTC | CASSSRERGEQFF
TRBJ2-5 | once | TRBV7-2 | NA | TGTGCCAGCAGCTTAGTGCCGCAAGAGACCCAGTACTTC | CASSLVPQETQYF
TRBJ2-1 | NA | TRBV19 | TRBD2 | TGTGCCAGTAGCAAACTAGCGTCCGGGGGTGAGCAGTTCTTC | CASSKLASGGEQFF
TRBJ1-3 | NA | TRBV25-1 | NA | TGTGCCAGCAGTGACCCGGGTGGGGGAAACACCATATATTTT | CASSDPGGGNTIYF
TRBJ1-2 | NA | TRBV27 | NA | TGTGCCAGCGGCCTGGCAGGGAGGGGTGACTACACCTTC | CASGLAGRGDYTF
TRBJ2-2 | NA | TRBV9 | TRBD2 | TGTGCCAGCAGCGTAGGACTAGCGAGCACCGGGGAGCTGTTTTTT | CASSVGLASTGELFF
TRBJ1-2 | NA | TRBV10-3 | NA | TGTGCCATCAGTGAAACACAGGGAGGTAATGGCTACACCTTC | CAISETQGGNGYTF
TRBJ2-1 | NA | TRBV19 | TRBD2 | TGTGCCAGTAGGCCCCTCGTAGGAGCGGGAGATGGGGATGAGCAGTTCTTC | CASRPLVGAGDGDEQFF
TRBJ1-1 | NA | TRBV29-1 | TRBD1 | TGCAGCGTTTTAGGACAGGGAGGCGCTGAAGCTTTCTTT | CSVLGQGGAEAFF
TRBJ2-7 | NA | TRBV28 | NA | TGTGCCAGCACCCCGAGTGCGCCGGGACCGAACTACGAGCAGTACTTC | CASTPSAPGPNYEQYF
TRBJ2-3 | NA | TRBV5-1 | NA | TGCGCCAGCAGCCCAATGTGGGGGAACACAGATACGCAGTATTTT | CASSPMWGNTDTQYF
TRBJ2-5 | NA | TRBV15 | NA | TGTGCCACCAGCAGAGCCGGGGTTCCAGAAGAGACCCAGTACTTC | CATSRAGVPEETQYF
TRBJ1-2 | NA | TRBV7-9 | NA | TGTGCCAGCAGCTTCGCTCACTATGGCTACACCTTC | CASSFAHYGYTF
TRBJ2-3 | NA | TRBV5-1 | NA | TGCGCCAGCAATAGGGCGGGGACGACAGATACGCAGTATTTT | CASNRAGTTDTQYF
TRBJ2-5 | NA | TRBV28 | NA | TGTGCCAGCAGTTTAGGAGAGACCCAGTACTTC | CASSLGETQYF
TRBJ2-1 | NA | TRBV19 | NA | TGTGCCAGTAGTCTCCTGGGGGGTGATGAGCAGTTCTTC | CASSLLGGDEQFF
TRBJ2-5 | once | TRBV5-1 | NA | TGCGCCAGCAGCACCTTAGACTCCAATCAAGAGACCCAGTACTTC | CASSTLDSNQETQYF
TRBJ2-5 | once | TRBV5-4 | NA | TGTGCCAGCAGCACGGGGATCCTCCGTGAGACCCAGTACTTC | CASSTGILRETQYF
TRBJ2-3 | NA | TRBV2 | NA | TGTGCCAGCAGTGAATTCCCAGATACGCAGTATTTT | CASSEFPDTQYF
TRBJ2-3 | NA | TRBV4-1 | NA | TGCGCCAGCAGCCTACCTCCCTTTGGGTCGGCAGATACGCAGTATTTT | CASSLPPFGSADTQYF
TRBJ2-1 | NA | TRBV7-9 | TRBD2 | TGTGCCAGCAGCTTAGTGGCGGGAGCCCACAATGAGCAGTTCTTC | CASSLVAGAHNEQFF
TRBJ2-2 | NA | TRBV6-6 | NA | TGTGCCAGCAGCGGGAGCCGGTCGGGGACCGGGGAGCTGTTTTTT | CASSGSRSGTGELFF
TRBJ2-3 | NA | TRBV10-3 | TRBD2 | TGTGCCATCAAATACCCGACTAGCGGACCTGGTACAGATACGCAGTATTTT | CAIKYPTSGPGTDTQYF
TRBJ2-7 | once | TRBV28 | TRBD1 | TGTGCCAGCAGTTCCGTGGGACAGGTTGAATACGAGCAGTACTTC | CASSSVGQVEYEQYF
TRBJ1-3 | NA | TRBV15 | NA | TGTGCCACCAGCAGACGGCAGGGCGGTGGAAACACCATATATTTT | CATSRRQGGGNTIYF
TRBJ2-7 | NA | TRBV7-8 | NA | TGTGCCAGCAGCCTCTCCTACGAGCAGTACTTC | CASSLSYEQYF
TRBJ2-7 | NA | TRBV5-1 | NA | TGCGCCAGCAGCATTGTGACAGGACGGGAGCAGTACTTC | CASSIVTGREQYF
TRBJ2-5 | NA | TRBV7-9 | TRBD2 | TGTGCCAGCAGCTTACTACTAGCGGGAGGGATGTGGCAAGAGACCCAGTACTTC | CASSLLLAGGMWQETQYF
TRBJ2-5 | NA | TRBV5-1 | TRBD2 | TGCGCCAGCAGCTTGGATGTGACTAGCGGGGGGTACCAAGAGACCCAGTACTTC | CASSLDVTSGGYQETQYF
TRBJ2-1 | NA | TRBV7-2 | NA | TGTGCCAGCAGCTTACTATCACTCCCCAATGAGCAGTTCTTC | CASSLLSLPNEQFF
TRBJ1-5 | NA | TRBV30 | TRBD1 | TGTGCCTGGACCCCAGGGGGCAGAAATCAGCCCCAGCATTTT | CAWTPGGRNQPQHF
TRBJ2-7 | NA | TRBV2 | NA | TGTGCCAGCAGTGAGGGTATATCCCCGGACTTC | CASSEGISPDF
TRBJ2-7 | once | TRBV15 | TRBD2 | TGTGCCACCAGCAGGCGGGGAGGGTACGAGCAGTACTTC | CATSRRGGYEQYF
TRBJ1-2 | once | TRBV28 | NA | TGTGCCAGCAGTGCTCCGCGGGGGGGGAATTTAGGCTACACCTTC | CASSAPRGGNLGYTF
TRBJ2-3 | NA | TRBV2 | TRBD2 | TGTGCCAGCAGTCATGGGAGGACTTTGCGGGGGGGGAGCACAGATACGCAGTATTTT | CASSHGRTLRGGSTDTQYF
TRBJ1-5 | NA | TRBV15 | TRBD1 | TGTGCCACCAGCAGAGTCAGGGGGGATCAGCCCCAGCATTTT | CATSRVRGDQPQHF
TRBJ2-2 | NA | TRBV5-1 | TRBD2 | TGCGCCAGCAGCGTAACTAGCGGAACCGGGGAGCTGTTTTTT | CASSVTSGTGELFF
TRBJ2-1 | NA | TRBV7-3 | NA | TGTGCCAGCATGGGGACTGGCCGGGGTGAGCAGTTCTTC | CASMGTGRGEQFF
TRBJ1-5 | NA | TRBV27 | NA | TGTGCCAGCAGTTTGAGTCGCAATCAGCCCCAGCATTTT | CASSLSRNQPQHF
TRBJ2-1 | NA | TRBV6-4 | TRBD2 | TGTGCCAGCAGTGACAATCTCGCGGGAGGGGACAATGAGCAGTTCTTC | CASSDNLAGGDNEQFF
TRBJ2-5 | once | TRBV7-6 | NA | TGTGCCAGCAGCTTCAGCGATCCGGGTGACTGGACCCAGTACTTC | CASSFSDPGDWTQYF
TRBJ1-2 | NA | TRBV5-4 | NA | TGTGCCAGCAGCTTGGAGGCCAACTATGGCTACACCTTC | CASSLEANYGYTF
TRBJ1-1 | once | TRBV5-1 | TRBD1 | TGCGCCAGCACGGGACAGGGAAACACTGAAGCTTTCTTT | CASTGQGNTEAFF
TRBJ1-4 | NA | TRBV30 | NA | TGTGCCTGGAGGGAGCAGTGGATGGGAAAACTGTTTTTT | CAWREQWMGKLFF
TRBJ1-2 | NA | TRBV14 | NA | TGTGCCAGCAGCCAAGATCGACAGGACTATGGCTACACCTTC | CASSQDRQDYGYTF
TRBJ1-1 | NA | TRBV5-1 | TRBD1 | TGCGCCAGCAGCTGGACCGGGACAGGGGTGACTGAAGCTTTCTTT | CASSWTGTGVTEAFF
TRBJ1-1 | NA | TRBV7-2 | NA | TGTGCCAGCAGCTTAATCTTCGGGGTGGCAGCTTTCTTT | CASSLIFGVAAFF
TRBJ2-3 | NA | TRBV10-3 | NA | TGTGCCACCTCGATAGAGGGGGGCATCGCAGATACGCAGTATTTT | CATSIEGGIADTQYF
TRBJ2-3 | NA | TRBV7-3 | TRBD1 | TGTGCCAGCAGCGAGACAGGGTGGGGATACGGTACGCAGTATTTT | CASSETGWGYGTQYF
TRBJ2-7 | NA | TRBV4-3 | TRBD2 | TGCGCCAGCAGCCAAGACCTAAGAACTAGCGGGAGGAGGTACGAGCAGTACTTC | CASSQDLRTSGRRYEQYF